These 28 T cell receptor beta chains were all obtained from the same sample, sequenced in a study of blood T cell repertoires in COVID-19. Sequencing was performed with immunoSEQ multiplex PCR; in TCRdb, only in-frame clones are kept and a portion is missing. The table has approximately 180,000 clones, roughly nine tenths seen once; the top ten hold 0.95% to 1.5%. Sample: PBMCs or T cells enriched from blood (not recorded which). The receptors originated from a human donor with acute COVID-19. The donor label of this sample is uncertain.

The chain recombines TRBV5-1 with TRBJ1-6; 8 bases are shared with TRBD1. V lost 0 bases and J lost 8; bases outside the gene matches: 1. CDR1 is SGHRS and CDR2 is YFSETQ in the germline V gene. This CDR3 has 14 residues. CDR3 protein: CASSLEDRDSPLHF. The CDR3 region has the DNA TGCGCCAGCAGCTTGGAGGACAGGGATTCACCCCTCCACTTT.

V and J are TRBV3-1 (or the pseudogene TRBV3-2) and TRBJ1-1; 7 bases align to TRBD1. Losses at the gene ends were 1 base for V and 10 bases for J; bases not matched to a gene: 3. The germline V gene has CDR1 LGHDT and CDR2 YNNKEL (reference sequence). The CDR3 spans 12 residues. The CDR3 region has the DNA TGTGCCAGCAGCCAAGCGAGGGGGCCAGCTTTCTTT. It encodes CASSQARGPAFF.

CDR3: CSASNSDRGHTGELFF. The CDR3 nucleotides read TGCAGTGCTAGTAACTCGGACAGGGGGCACACCGGGGAGCTGTTTTTT. This chain joins TRBV20-1 and TRBJ2-2, with 11 bases that match TRBD1. After removal of 3 bases from V and 3 bases from J, the junction contained 6 bases not matched to a gene. CDR1 DFQATT and CDR2 SNEGSKA come from the germline V gene (reference sequence). This CDR3 has 16 amino acids.

The CDR3 spells CASSLDRGGETQYF. The CDR3 region has the DNA TGTGCCAGCAGTCTCGACAGGGGCGGCGAGACCCAGTACTTC. The chain carries TRBV6-5 and TRBJ2-5, with 8 bases lining up with TRBD1. The V gene end was trimmed by 5 bases and the J gene end by 5 bases; junction bases not matched to a gene: 7. Per the germline V gene, CDR1 is MNHEY and CDR2 is SVGAGI. The CDR3 has 14 residues.

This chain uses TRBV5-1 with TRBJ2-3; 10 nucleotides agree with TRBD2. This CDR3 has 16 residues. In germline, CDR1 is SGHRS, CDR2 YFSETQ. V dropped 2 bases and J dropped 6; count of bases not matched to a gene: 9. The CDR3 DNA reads TGCGCCAGCAGCTTCATCCAGCGGGGGGGCGGTGATACGCAGTATTTT. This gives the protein CASSFIQRGGGDTQYF.

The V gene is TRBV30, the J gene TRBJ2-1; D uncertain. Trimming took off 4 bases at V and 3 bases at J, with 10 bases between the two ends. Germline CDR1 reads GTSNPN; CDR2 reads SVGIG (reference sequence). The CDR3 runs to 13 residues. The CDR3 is CAWKGDFYNEQFF. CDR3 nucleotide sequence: TGTGCCTGGAAAGGTGACTTCTACAATGAGCAGTTCTTC.

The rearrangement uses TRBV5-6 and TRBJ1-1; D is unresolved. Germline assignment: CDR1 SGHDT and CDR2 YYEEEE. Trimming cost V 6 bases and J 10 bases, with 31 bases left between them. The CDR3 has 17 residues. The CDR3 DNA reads TGTGCCAGCACCCCGCGGACTCAAGGCCGATCATTGGGTCCAGCTTTCTTT. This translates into CASTPRTQGRSLGPAFF. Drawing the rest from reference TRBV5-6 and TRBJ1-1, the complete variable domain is DAGVTQSPTHLIKTRGQQVTLRCSPKSGHDTVSWYQQALGQGPQFIFQYYEEEERQRGNFPDRFSGHQFPNYSSELNVNALLLGDSALYLCASTPRTQGRSLGPAFFGQGTRLTVV.

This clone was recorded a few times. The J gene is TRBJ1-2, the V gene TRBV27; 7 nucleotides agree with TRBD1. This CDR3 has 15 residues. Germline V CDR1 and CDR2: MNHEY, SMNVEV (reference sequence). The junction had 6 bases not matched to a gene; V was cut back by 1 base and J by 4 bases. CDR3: CASSLFRGITYGYTF. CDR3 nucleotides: TGTGCCAGCAGTTTATTCAGGGGGATTACCTATGGCTACACCTTC.

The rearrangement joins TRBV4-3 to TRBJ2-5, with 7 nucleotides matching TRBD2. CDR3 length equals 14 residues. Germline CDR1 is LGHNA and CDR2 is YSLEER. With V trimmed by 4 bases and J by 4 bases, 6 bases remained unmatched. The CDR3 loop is CASSPGGEGETQYF. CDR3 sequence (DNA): TGCGCCAGCAGCCCTGGGGGGGAGGGAGAGACCCAGTACTTC.

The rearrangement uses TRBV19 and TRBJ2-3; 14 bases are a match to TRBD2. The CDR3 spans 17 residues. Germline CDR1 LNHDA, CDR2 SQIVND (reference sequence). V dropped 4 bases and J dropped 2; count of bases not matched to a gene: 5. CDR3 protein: CASSNGLAGGTTDTQYF. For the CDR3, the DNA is TGTGCCAGTAGTAATGGACTAGCGGGGGGCACCACAGATACGCAGTATTTT.

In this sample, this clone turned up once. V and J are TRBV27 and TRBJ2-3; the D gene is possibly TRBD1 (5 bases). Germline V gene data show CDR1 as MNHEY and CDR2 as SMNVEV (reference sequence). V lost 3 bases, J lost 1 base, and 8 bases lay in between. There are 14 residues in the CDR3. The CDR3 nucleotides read TGTGCCAGCAGTTTTAAGACAGGCACAGATACGCAGTATTTT. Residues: CASSFKTGTDTQYF.

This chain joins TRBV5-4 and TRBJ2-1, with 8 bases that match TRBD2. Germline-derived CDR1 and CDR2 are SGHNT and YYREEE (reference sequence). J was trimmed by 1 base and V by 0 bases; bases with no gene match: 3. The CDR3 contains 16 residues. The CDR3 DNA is TGTGCCAGCAGCTTGGACGGGGGGGGTTCCTACAATGAGCAGTTCTTC. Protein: CASSLDGGGSYNEQFF.

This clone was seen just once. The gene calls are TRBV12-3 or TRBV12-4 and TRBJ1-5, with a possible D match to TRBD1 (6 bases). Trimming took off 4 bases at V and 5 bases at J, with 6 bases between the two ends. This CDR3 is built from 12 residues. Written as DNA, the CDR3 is TGTGCCAGCAGTTACAGGGATCAGCCCCAGCATTTT. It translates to CASSYRDQPQHF.

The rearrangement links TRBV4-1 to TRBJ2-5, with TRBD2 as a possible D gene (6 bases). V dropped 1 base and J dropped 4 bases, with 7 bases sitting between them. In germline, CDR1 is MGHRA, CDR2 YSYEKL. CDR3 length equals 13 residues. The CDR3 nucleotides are TGCGCCAGCAGCCAAGGACTAGTAGAGACCCAGTACTTC. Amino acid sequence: CASSQGLVETQYF.

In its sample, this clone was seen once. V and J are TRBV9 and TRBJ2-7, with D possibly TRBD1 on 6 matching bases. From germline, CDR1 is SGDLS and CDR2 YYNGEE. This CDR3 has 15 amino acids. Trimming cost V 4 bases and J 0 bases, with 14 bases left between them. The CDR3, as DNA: TGTGCCAGCAGCAATCGACAGGAACCCTCCTACGAGCAGTACTTC. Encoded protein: CASSNRQEPSYEQYF.

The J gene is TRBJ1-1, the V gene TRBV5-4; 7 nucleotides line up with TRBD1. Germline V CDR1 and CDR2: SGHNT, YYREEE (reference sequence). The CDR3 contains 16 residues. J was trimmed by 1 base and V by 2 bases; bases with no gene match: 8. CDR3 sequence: CASSFYRGNSNTEAFF. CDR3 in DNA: TGTGCCAGCAGCTTCTACAGGGGAAATTCGAACACTGAAGCTTTCTTT.

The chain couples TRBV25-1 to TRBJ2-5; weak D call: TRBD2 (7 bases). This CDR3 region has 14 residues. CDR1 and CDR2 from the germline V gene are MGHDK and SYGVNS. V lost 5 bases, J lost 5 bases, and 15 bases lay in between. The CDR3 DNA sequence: TGTGCCAGCAGTCTCGGGGGGCGCAGGGAGACCCAGTACTTC. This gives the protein CASSLGGRRETQYF.

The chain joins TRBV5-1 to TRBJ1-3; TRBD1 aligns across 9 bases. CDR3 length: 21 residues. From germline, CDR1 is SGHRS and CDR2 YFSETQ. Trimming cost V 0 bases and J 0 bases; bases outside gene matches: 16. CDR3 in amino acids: CASSLGIGNSGTGSSGNTIYF. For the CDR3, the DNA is TGCGCCAGCAGCTTGGGTATAGGGAATTCCGGGACAGGGTCCTCTGGAAACACCATATATTTT.

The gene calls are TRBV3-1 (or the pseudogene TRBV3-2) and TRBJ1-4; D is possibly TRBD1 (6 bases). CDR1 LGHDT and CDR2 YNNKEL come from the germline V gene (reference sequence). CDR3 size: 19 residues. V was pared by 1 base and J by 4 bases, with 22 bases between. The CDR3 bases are TGTGCCAGCAGCCAAGTAAGGGGGACCTGGGGCGGCGTTAATGAAAAACTGTTTTTT. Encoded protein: CASSQVRGTWGGVNEKLFF.

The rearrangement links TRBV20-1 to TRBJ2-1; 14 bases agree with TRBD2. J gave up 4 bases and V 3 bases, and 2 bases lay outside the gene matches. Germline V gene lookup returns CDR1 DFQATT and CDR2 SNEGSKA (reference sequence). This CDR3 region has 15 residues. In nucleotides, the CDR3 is TGCAGTGCTAGTGGGACTAGCGGGGGTTACAATGAGCAGTTCTTC. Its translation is CSASGTSGGYNEQFF.

The CDR3 protein is CASSVGNQPQHF. CDR3 nucleotides: TGTGCCAGCAGCGTCGGGAATCAGCCCCAGCATTTT. The J gene is TRBJ1-5, the V gene TRBV9, with D uncertain. The CDR3 extends over 12 amino acids. Germline CDR1 SGDLS, CDR2 YYNGEE. Between the trimmed V and J ends, which lost 2 bases and 4 bases, there was a span of 4 bases.

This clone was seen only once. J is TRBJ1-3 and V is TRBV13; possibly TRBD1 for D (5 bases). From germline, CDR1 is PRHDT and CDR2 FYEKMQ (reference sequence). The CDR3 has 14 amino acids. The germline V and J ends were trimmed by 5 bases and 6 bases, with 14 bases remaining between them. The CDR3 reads CASSPLRVANTIYF. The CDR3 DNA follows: TGTGCCAGCAGCCCCCTCAGGGTCGCAAACACCATATATTTT.

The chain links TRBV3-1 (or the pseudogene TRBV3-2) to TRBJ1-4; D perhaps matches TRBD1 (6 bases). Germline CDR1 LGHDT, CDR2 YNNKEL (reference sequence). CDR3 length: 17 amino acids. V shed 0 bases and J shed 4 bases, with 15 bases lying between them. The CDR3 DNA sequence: TGTGCCAGCAGCCAAGATCTTCTCAGGGGCATTAATGAAAAACTGTTTTTT. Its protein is CASSQDLLRGINEKLFF.

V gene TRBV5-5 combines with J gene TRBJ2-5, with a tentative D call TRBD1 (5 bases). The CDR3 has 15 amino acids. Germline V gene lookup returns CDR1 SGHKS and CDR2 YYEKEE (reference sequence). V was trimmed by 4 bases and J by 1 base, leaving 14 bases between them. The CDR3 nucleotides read TGTGCCAGCAGCGATGACAGATTAGCCCAAGAGACCCAGTACTTC. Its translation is CASSDDRLAQETQYF.

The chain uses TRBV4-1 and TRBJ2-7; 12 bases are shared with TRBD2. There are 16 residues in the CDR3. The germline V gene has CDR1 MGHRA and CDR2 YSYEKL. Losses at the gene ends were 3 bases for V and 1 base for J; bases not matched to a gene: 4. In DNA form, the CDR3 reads TGCGCCAGCAGCCAGGTCGGGACTAGCGGGTCCTACGAGCAGTACTTC. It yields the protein CASSQVGTSGSYEQYF.

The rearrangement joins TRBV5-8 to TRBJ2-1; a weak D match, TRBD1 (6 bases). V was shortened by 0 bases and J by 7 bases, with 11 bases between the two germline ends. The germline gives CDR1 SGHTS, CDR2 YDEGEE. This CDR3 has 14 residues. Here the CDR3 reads CASSLGQVLNEQFF. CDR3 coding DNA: TGTGCCAGCAGCTTGGGACAGGTATTGAATGAGCAGTTCTTC.

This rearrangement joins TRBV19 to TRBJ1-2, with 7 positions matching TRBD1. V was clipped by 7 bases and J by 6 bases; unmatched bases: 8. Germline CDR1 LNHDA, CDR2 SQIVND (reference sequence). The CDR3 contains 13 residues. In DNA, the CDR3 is TGTGCCAGTACCCTGACAGGGATCCATGGCTACACCTTC. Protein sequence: CASTLTGIHGYTF.

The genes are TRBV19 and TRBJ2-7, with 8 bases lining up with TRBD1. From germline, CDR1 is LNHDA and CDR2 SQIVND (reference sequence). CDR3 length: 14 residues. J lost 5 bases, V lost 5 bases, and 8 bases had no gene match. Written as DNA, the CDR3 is TGTGCCAGTAGTCGACAGGGGACGGCCGACGAGCAGTACTTC. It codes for CASSRQGTADEQYF.